This TCR beta chain derives from a study of regulatory T cells in long-lasting Graves disease. Study at large: The study enrolled newly diagnosed Graves' patients on antithyroid drugs under 3 months.

Germline V gives CDR1 LGHDT, CDR2 YNNKEL (reference sequence). V dropped 5 bases and J dropped 7; count of bases not matched to a gene: 14. This CDR3 comprises 16 residues. HTBI primers from iRepertoire and Arm-PCR of CDR3 regions yielded the TCR beta libraries. TCRdb called the multiplex PCR reads again in MiXCR, with one record for every CDR3 protein. The profile shows 300,000 to 450,000 distinct CDR3 sequences, 15% to 19% of them singletons. This clonotype occurred many times. The antigen is not known. Regarding the study as a whole: Analysis covered peripheral blood alone, not thyroid tissue.

Indicated time point: newly diagnosed GD, antithyroid drugs for less than 3 months. After RNA was extracted from PBMCs, the TCR library was made from it. The chain has TRBV3-1 and TRBJ1-1, with TRBD1 matching 9 bases. This specimen consisted of peripheral blood mononuclear cells (PBMCs), obtained at new diagnosis, from a patient treated with antithyroid drugs. The TCR originated in a female donor with Graves disease. The CDR3 region is CASSARDRVNRNEAFF. CDR3 bases: TGTGCCAGCAGCGCAAGGGACAGGGTAAATCGGAATGAAGCTTTCTTT.